This T cell receptor (beta chain) was captured by sequencing in a study of T cell responses to AZD1222 COVID-19 vaccine. Assay: immunoSEQ multiplex PCR; the TCRdb copy retains only in-frame clones and omits some. The sample holds about 150,000 clones, roughly 89% seen once. The sequence was collected from an adult in good health. The material was peripheral blood, obtained on day 0 of AZD1222 vaccination.

The CDR3: CASSSSDSNQPQHF. In DNA form, the CDR3 reads TGTGCCAGCAGTTCGTCCGATAGCAATCAGCCCCAGCATTTT. The chain links TRBV27 to TRBJ1-5; D call uncertain. V was trimmed by 4 bases and J by 0 bases, leaving 7 bases between them. Germline V CDR1 and CDR2: MNHEY, SMNVEV (reference sequence). The CDR3 has 14 amino acids.